This entry is about one T cell receptor (beta chain). This sample was taken from a study of blood T cell repertoires in COVID-19. Study details: Researchers got acute and convalescent COVID-19 samples from the United States, Italy and Spain. T cells, B-cell-depleted T cells, or PBMCs supplied cDNA or gDNA.

How the authors handled the data: The assay estimated nucleated cells by amplifying reference gene primers. Method: immunoSEQ multiplex PCR; TCRdb's copy keeps in-frame clones and lacks some. That table gives V, J and clone size, and the DNA gave D and trimming. The data contain some 320,000 clones, 65% to 90% of them seen just once; the ten biggest clones take up around 7.2%. With 5 bases clipped from V and 3 bases from J, the junction kept 9 bases outside the gene matches. Germline V lookup: CDR1 MDHEN, CDR2 SYDVKM. This CDR3 is built from 15 residues. The sequence was obtained from a human donor in a cohort sampled during active COVID-19. Sequencing used peripheral blood. V gene TRBV28 combines with J gene TRBJ2-5, with 7 bases matching TRBD1. CDR3 coding DNA: TGTGCCAGCAGTATCCAACAGGGGACGAAAGAGACCCAGTACTTC. Amino acid sequence: CASSIQQGTKETQYF.